This entry lists 2 T cell receptor beta chains sequenced from one sample in a study of PD-1 blockade in classical Hodgkin lymphoma (dated by TCRdb to between 2020 and 2021). Per the publication, the time point label means: cycle 4 day 1 (C4D1), after 5 to 7 weeks of nivolumab. Every trial patient had relapsed after autologous stem cell transplantation, and cohorts A, B and C differed in prior brentuximab vedotin exposure. Library construction relied on the immunoSEQ multiplex PCR assay. TCRdb took over this immuneACCESS table, retaining in-frame rearrangements with V and J assigned. Such tables are incomplete; in checked studies, under half of the missing clones stem from an unresolved V gene, and the remainder is unexplained. This sample is represented by 6,500 to 8,500 clones; 86% of them were singletons. The ten largest clones add up to about 43% of the sample. The input for sequencing was peripheral blood mononuclear cells (PBMCs), taken before the fourth cycle of nivolumab. The receptors derive from a human donor with classical Hodgkin lymphoma.

This chain links TRBV10-2 with TRBJ1-3; no clear D gene. V lost 4 bases and J 8 bases, leaving 9 bases between the germline ends. The CDR3 is 12 amino acids. Germline CDR1 is WSHSY and CDR2 is SAAADI. The chain's CDR3 is CASSALVDTIYF. The CDR3 DNA reads TGCGCCAGCAGTGCCCTGGTGGACACCATATATTTT.

The chain combines TRBV11-3 with TRBJ2-1, with 12 bases aligning to TRBD1. V lost 4 bases and J lost 2; bases outside the gene matches: 3. Germline V gene lookup returns CDR1 SGHNT and CDR2 YENEEA. This CDR3 is 16 amino acids long. Here the CDR3 reads CASSSGTGGAYNEQFF. The CDR3 nucleotides are TGTGCCAGCAGCTCCGGGACAGGGGGCGCCTACAATGAGCAGTTCTTC.